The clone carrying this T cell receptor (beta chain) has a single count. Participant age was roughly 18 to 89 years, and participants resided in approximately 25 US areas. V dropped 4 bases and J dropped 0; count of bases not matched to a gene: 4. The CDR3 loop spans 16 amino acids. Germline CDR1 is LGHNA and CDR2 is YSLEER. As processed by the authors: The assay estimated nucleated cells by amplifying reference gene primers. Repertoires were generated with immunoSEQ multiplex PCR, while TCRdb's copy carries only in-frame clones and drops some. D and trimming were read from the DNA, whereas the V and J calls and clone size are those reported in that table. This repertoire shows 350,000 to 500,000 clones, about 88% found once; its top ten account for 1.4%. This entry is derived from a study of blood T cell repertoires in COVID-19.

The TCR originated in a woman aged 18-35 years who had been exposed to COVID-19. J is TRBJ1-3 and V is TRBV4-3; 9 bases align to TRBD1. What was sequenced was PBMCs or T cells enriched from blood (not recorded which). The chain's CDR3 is CASSRSGQGSGNTIYF. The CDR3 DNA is TGCGCCAGCAGCCGATCGGGACAGGGCTCTGGAAACACCATATATTTT.